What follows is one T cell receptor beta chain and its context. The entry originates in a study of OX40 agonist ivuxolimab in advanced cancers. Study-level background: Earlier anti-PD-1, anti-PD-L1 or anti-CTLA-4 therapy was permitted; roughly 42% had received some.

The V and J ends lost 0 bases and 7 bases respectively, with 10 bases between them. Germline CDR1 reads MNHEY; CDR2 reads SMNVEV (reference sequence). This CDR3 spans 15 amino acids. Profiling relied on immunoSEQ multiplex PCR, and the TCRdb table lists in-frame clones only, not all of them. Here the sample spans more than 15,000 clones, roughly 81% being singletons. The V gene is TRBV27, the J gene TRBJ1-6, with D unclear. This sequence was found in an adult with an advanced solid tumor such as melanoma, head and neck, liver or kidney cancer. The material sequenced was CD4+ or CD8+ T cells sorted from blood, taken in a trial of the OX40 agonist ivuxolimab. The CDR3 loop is CASSLSSGKNSPLHF. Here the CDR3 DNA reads TGTGCCAGCAGTTTATCGTCCGGGAAGAATTCACCCCTCCACTTT.